The clone carrying this T cell receptor (beta chain) was counted many times. What it binds is unknown. The CDR3 length is 11 residues. Germline V CDR1 and CDR2: MNHGY, SVAAGI. V lost 10 bases to trimming and J lost 5 bases, with 9 bases between them. This entry belongs to a study of CD8 T cells in ankylosing spondylitis. General study results and limits: There was reportedly significant enrichment of clones that were disease-linked in matched ankylosing spondylitis synovial fluid.

Preparation of TCR beta libraries was done by quantitative 5'-RACE with molecular barcodes. TCRdb re-derived calls from the 5' RACE reads in MiXCR, one entry per CDR3 protein. The sample lists fewer than 200,000 distinct CDR3 sequences, around a sixth occurring once. The material sequenced was blood, either unsorted or a sorted T cell fraction (not recorded which). The TCR was taken from a male donor aged 10-35 years with ankylosing spondylitis or in good health (not recorded which). V and J are TRBV6-9 and TRBJ2-4; either TRBD1 or TRBD2 may fit D (5 bases each). The CDR3 DNA reads as TGTGCCAAATCGGGACAAAACATTCAGTACTTC. This codes for CAKSGQNIQYF.